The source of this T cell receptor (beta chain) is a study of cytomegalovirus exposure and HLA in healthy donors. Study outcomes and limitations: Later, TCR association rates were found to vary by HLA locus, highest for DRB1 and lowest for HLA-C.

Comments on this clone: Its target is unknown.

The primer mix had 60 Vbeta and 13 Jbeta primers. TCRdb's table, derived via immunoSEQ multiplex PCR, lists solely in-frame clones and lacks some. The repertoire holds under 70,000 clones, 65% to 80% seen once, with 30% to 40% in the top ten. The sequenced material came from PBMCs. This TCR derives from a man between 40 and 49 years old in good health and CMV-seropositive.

The CDR3 DNA is TGTGCCAGCAGTTCCGACAGGGTGGGAACTGAAGCTTTCTTT. It specifies CASSSDRVGTEAFF. The V call is TRBV6-6, the J call TRBJ1-1, with 7 bases lining up with TRBD1. In germline, CDR1 is MNHNY, CDR2 SVGAGI (reference sequence). This CDR3 is 14 amino acids long. J was trimmed by 5 bases and V by 4 bases; bases with no gene match: 7.